This T cell receptor beta chain emerged from a study of immune cell composition in non-small cell lung cancer. The wider study: Most cases were lung adenocarcinoma or squamous cell carcinoma.

Whole-study results and caveats: 60% to 75% of squamous and about 31% of adenocarcinoma cases had tumour-associated clones >0.5%. It was not proven that tumour-reactive clones equal dominant tumour-associated clones.

Normal lung was sampled as far from the tumour as possible, at least 3 cm. Frozen unsorted single-cell suspensions supplied the genomic DNA. Sequenced by immunoSEQ multiplex PCR; TCRdb stores in-frame clones only, minus some. The sample records thousands of clones, 82% being singletons. The V and J ends lost 5 bases and 10 bases, in that order; junction bases with no gene match: 8. CDR1 and CDR2 (germline): SQVTM, ANQGSEA. The CDR3 covers 13 residues. This clone was counted once. The antigen is undetermined. The chain uses TRBV29-1 and TRBJ2-1; the match to TRBD2 covers 10 bases. The sequence derives from a human donor with non-small cell lung cancer. The sample comprised non-adjacent lung tissue. CDR3 in amino acids: CSVRTSGNWEQFF. CDR3 DNA: TGCAGCGTTAGGACTAGCGGTAACTGGGAGCAGTTCTTC.